These 15 T cell receptor beta chains share one sample of origin, sequenced in a study of cytomegalovirus exposure and HLA in healthy donors. PCR used 60 Vbeta primers and 13 Jbeta primers. Using immunoSEQ multiplex PCR, the repertoire was profiled, and TCRdb retains in-frame clones only, with some absent. The repertoire shows fewer than 45,000 clones; the top ten hold approximately 8.4%. Specimen: PBMCs. The receptors originated from a man aged 40-49 years in good health and CMV-seropositive.

The chain combines TRBV5-1 with TRBJ2-7; D might be TRBD1 (7 bases). CDR3 size: 13 residues. With 4 bases removed from V and 9 bases from J, the gap between germline ends came to 17 bases. CDR1 SGHRS and CDR2 YFSETQ come from the germline V gene. The CDR3 reads CASSIQGGQPQYF. The CDR3 coding sequence is TGCGCCAGCAGCATTCAGGGGGGCCAACCGCAGTACTTC.

This chain links TRBV29-1 with TRBJ2-1; 7 nucleotides align to TRBD2. This CDR3 contains 16 residues. With V trimmed by 7 bases and J by 5 bases, 17 bases remained unmatched. Looked up from germline, CDR1 is SQVTM and CDR2 is ANQGSEA. In DNA, the CDR3 is TGCAGCGCCACCGGGGAGGCGGGAGCTCTCGACAATGAGCAGTTCTTC. Translation: CSATGEAGALDNEQFF.

The chain joins TRBV27 to TRBJ1-6; TRBD1 matches 8 bases. This CDR3 is 14 amino acids long. Trimming removed 8 bases from V and 2 bases from J; junction bases left unmatched: 2. Germline CDR1 MNHEY, CDR2 SMNVEV (reference sequence). For the CDR3, the DNA is TGTGCCAGCCTGGACAGGGCCTATAATTCACCCCTCCACTTT. This sequence encodes CASLDRAYNSPLHF.

The rearrangement joins TRBV29-1 to TRBJ2-3, with a tentative D call TRBD1 (5 bases). V lost 7 bases and J 2 bases, leaving 10 bases between the germline ends. In germline, CDR1 is SQVTM, CDR2 ANQGSEA. This CDR3 region has 12 residues. The CDR3 here is CSALTDTDTQYF. CDR3 bases: TGCAGCGCCTTGACAGACACAGATACGCAGTATTTT.

The V and J genes are TRBV6-1 and TRBJ2-7, with D possibly matching TRBD2 (6 bases). The length of the CDR3 is 11 residues. In germline, CDR1 is MNHNS, CDR2 SASEGT. V was cut by 6 bases and J by 3 bases, with 6 bases left in between. The DNA of the CDR3 is TGTGCCAGCAGGGAGGGCTACGAGCAGTACTTC. It codes for CASREGYEQYF.

The rearrangement uses TRBV7-2 and TRBJ2-1; no clear D. Germline lookup yields CDR1 SGHTA and CDR2 FQGNSA. The CDR3 totals 11 residues. With 1 base removed from V and 9 bases from J, the gap between germline ends came to 4 bases. CDR3 protein: CASSLGGEQFF. In DNA form, the CDR3 reads TGTGCCAGCAGCTTAGGAGGTGAGCAGTTCTTC.

V usage is TRBV7-2 and J usage is TRBJ2-1; D is uncertain. V lost 2 bases, J lost 9 bases, and 8 bases lay in between. There are 12 residues in the CDR3. Germline V gene data show CDR1 as SGHTA and CDR2 as FQGNSA. The chain's CDR3 is CASSLISLEQFF. For the CDR3, the DNA is TGTGCCAGCAGCTTAATCTCTCTTGAGCAGTTCTTC. Combining the CDR3 with reference TRBV7-2 and TRBJ2-1 gives the whole variable domain GAGVSQSPSNKVTEKGKDVELRCDPISGHTALYWYRQSLGQGLEFLIYFQGNSAPDKSGLPSDRFSAERTGGSVSTLTIQRTQQEDSAVYLCASSLISLEQFFGPGTRLTVL.

The chain joins TRBV30 to TRBJ2-3; 10 nucleotides agree with TRBD2. Per the germline V gene, CDR1 is GTSNPN and CDR2 is SVGIG (reference sequence). The CDR3 runs 15 residues. V was pared by 2 bases and J by 6 bases, with 8 bases of the junction left unmatched. The CDR3, as DNA: TGTGCCTGGAGTAAGGCTAGCGGGAGTTGGGATACGCAGTATTTT. Amino acids: CAWSKASGSWDTQYF. The complete variable domain, with remaining parts taken from reference TRBV30 and TRBJ2-3, reads SQTIHQWPATLVQPVGSPLSLECTVEGTSNPNLYWYRQAAGRGLQLLFYSVGIGQISSEVPQNLSASRPQDRQFILSSKKLLLSDSGFYLCAWSKASGSWDTQYFGPGTRLTVL.

This rearrangement joins TRBV5-6 to TRBJ1-5; TRBD1 agrees at 9 bases. The CDR3 totals 15 residues. J gave up 4 bases and V 0 bases, and 2 bases lay outside the gene matches. The V gene's germline CDR1 is SGHDT and CDR2 YYEEEE. CDR3: CASSLGDRVNQPQHF. The CDR3 DNA reads TGTGCCAGCAGCTTGGGGGACAGGGTTAATCAGCCCCAGCATTTT.

This chain uses TRBV10-3 with TRBJ2-3, with TRBD2 matching 9 bases. V dropped 4 bases and J dropped 2; count of bases not matched to a gene: 4. Looked up from germline, CDR1 is ENHRY and CDR2 is SYGVKD. There are 15 residues in the CDR3. The CDR3 is CAISATSGFTDTQYF. CDR3 nucleotide sequence: TGTGCCATCAGTGCGACTAGCGGCTTCACAGATACGCAGTATTTT.

The V gene is TRBV19, the J gene TRBJ2-3; 10 bases align to TRBD2. V lost 7 bases and J lost 3; bases outside the gene matches: 16. The CDR3 spans 18 residues. CDR1 and CDR2 from the germline V gene are LNHDA and SQIVND (reference sequence). The CDR3 reads CASKGWASGSGLTDTQYF. CDR3 in DNA: TGTGCCAGTAAAGGGTGGGCTAGCGGGAGTGGTCTGACAGATACGCAGTATTTT.

V usage is TRBV19 and J usage is TRBJ2-3; 7 bases line up with TRBD1. Germline CDR1 LNHDA, CDR2 SQIVND (reference sequence). There are 14 residues in the CDR3. V shed 5 bases, J shed 4 bases, and the junction held 6 bases outside the gene matches. The CDR3 nucleotides are TGTGCCAGTAGTCCCAGGGGGACCCCAGATACGCAGTATTTT. Translated, it gives CASSPRGTPDTQYF.

The chain employs TRBV9 and TRBJ2-3; TRBD1 might be the D (5 bases). V lost 3 bases and J lost 1, with 9 bases in between. CDR3 length: 14 residues. The germline V gene has CDR1 SGDLS and CDR2 YYNGEE. CDR3 protein: CASSADTGTDTQYF. CDR3 in DNA: TGTGCCAGCAGCGCGGACACTGGCACAGATACGCAGTATTTT. The variable domain in full, with the rest retrieved from reference TRBV9 and TRBJ2-3, is DSGVTQTPKHLITATGQRVTLRCSPRSGDLSVYWYQQSLDQGLQFLIQYYNGEERAKGNILERFSAQQFPDLHSELNLSSLELGDSALYFCASSADTGTDTQYFGPGTRLTVL.

The CDR3 DNA sequence: TGTGCCAGTAGTGGGCCGAACAATCAGCCCCAGCATTTT. It codes for CASSGPNNQPQHF. The chain is built from TRBV19 and TRBJ1-5; D remains unclear. Deletions cut 5 bases from V and 3 bases from J, with 8 bases between. The CDR3 is 13 residues long. The germline V gene has CDR1 LNHDA and CDR2 SQIVND (reference sequence).

The V and J genes are TRBV7-9 and TRBJ2-5; 9 nucleotides line up with TRBD1. Germline V gene sequence: CDR1 SEHNR, CDR2 FQNEAQ (reference sequence). The V segment lost 6 bases and the J segment 5 bases; nucleotides outside the gene matches: 7. This CDR3 region has 14 residues. CDR3 protein: CASSLTGGCETQYF. For the CDR3, the DNA is TGTGCCAGCAGTCTGACAGGGGGTTGTGAGACCCAGTACTTC.